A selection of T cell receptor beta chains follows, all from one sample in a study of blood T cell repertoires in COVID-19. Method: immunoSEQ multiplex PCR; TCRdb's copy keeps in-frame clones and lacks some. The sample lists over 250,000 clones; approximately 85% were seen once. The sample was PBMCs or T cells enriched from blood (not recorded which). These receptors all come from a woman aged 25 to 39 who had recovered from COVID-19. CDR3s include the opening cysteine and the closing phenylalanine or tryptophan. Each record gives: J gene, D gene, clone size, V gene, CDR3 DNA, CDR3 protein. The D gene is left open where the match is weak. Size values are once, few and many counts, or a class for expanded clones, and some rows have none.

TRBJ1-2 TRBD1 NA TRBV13 TGTGCCAGCGGCACGTACAGGGGAGCTCGGGGCTACACCTTC CASGTYRGARGYTF
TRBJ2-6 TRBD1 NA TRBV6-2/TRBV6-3 TGTGCCAGCAGTATACAGGGGTTTGGCGTCCTGACTTTC CASSIQGFGVLTF
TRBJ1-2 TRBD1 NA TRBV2 TGTGCCAGCAGTGCAGGACAGGGGGGGGACTATGGCTACACCTTC CASSAGQGGDYGYTF
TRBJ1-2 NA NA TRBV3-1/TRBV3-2 TGTGCCAGCAGCCAAGTTCGAGAGGATTTGGTATATGGCTACACCTTC CASSQVREDLVYGYTF
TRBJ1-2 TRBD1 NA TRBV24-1 TGTGCCACCAGTGATAGACAGGGCTCCTTTGGCTACACCTTC CATSDRQGSFGYTF
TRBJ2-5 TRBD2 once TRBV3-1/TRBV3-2 TGTGCCAGCAGCCATCCCCATAGCCTTACTAGCGGGAGGGTTCCGGGGACCCAGTACTTC CASSHPHSLTSGRVPGTQYF
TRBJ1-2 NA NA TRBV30 TGTGCCTGGAATGTAGGGGCCCCCGCTGGCTACACCTTC CAWNVGAPAGYTF
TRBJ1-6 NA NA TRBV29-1 TGCAGCGCTAGAGTTAGCTCCTATAATTCACCCCTCCACTTT CSARVSSYNSPLHF
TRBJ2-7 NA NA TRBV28 TGTGCCAGCAGCCAGCAGGGTGCGAGGGAGCAGTACTTC CASSQQGAREQYF
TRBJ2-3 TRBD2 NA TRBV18 TGTGCCAGCTCACCACTTGAAGCGGGAGGACGCACAGATACGCAGTATTTT CASSPLEAGGRTDTQYF
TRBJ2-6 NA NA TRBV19 TGTGCCAGCCTCCCCTCATTAGTATCTGGGGCCAACGTCCTGACTTTC CASLPSLVSGANVLTF
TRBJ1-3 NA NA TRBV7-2 TGTGCCAGCAGCTCGAGACATCTCTCTGGAAACACCATATATTTT CASSSRHLSGNTIYF
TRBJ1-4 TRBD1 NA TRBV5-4 TGTGCCAGCAGCGAACAGGGGGTTGGCCGTCCAACTAATGAAAAACTGTTTTTT CASSEQGVGRPTNEKLFF
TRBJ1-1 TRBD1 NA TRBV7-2 TGTGCCAGCAGCTTAAGAGGTAGGGGGCGCACTGAAGCTTTCTTT CASSLRGRGRTEAFF
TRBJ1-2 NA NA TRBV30 TGTGCCTGGACCCGACAGTCCGGGGGCTACACCTTC CAWTRQSGGYTF
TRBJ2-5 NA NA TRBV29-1 TGCAGCGTTACAGGCGACCAAGAGACCCAGTACTTC CSVTGDQETQYF
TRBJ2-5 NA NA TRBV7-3 TGTGCCAGCAGCCGGGGGTCCCAAGAGACCCAGTACTTC CASSRGSQETQYF
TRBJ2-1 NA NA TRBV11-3 TGTGCCAGCAGCTTACAGGGCCCTCCCGAGTTCTTC CASSLQGPPEFF
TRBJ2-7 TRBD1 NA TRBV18 TGTGCCAGCTCACCACTTCCGGGACAGGGCTACGAGCAGTACTTC CASSPLPGQGYEQYF
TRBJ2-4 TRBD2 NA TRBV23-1 TGCGCCAGCAGTCTAGCGCGGGAGAAGACCAAAAACATTCAGTACTTC CASSLAREKTKNIQYF
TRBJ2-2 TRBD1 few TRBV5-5 TGTGCCAGCAGCCCTAACAGGGGGCGCACCGGGGAGCTGTTTTTT CASSPNRGRTGELFF
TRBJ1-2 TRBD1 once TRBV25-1 TGTGCCAGCAGTGATCGGACAGGGTTAGTGATTGGCTACACCTTC CASSDRTGLVIGYTF
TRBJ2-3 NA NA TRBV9 TGTGCCAGCGGCGGGCCCACAGATACGCAGTATTTT CASGGPTDTQYF
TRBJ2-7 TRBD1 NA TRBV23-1 TGCGCCAGCAGTCGTTGGACAGGGGGCTACGAGCAGTACTTC CASSRWTGGYEQYF
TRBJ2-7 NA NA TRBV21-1 TGTGCCAGCCCCGGTGGGACAGTCTCCTACGAGCAGTACTTC CASPGGTVSYEQYF
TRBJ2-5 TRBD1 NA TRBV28 TGTGCCAGCAGTTCCCCGGGACAGATTAGAGAGACCCAGTACTTC CASSSPGQIRETQYF
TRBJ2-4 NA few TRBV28 TGTGCCAGCAGTCCGACCCGGGCAGGGCTAGCCAAAAACATTCAGTACTTC CASSPTRAGLAKNIQYF
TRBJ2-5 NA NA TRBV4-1 TGCGCCAGCAGCCAAGGGAGGGCCCAAGAGACCCAGTACTTC CASSQGRAQETQYF
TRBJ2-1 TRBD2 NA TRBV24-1 TGTGCCACCAGTGATCCCACCGGGACTAGCGGGCAAAGCTCCTACAATGAGCAGTTCTTC CATSDPTGTSGQSSYNEQFF
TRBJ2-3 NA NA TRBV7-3 TGTGCCAGCAGCTTCGACAGAAGCACAGATACGCAGTATTTT CASSFDRSTDTQYF
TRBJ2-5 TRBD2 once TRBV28 TGTGCCAGCAGTTTATCCCGCGGACTAGCGGGGGGAAAGGGCGAGACCCAGTACTTC CASSLSRGLAGGKGETQYF
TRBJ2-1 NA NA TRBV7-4 TGTGCCAGCAGAGGGGTTGGATACAATGAGCAGTTCTTC CASRGVGYNEQFF
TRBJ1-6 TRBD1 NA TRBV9 TGTGCCAGCAGCTCCCATCGGGACAGTCTCCTTTCACCCCTCCACTTT CASSSHRDSLLSPLHF
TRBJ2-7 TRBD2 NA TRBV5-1 TGCGCCAGCAGCCTCTTCCACTCAGCGACTAGCGGGGGTTCCTACGAGCAGTACTTC CASSLFHSATSGGSYEQYF
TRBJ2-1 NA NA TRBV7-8 TGTGCCAGCAGCCCAACCTACAATGAGCAGTTCTTC CASSPTYNEQFF
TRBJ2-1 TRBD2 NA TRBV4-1 TGCGCCAGCAGCCAAGACAGGTCTCCACTGGGGACTAGTTTTAGTGAGCAGTTCTTC CASSQDRSPLGTSFSEQFF
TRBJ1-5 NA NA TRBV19 TGTGCCAGTAGTACTCAGACAGGCCACAATCAGCCCCAGCATTTT CASSTQTGHNQPQHF
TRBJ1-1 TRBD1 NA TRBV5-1 TGCGCCAGCAGCCTCAGGACGACAGGGTCTGAAGCTTTCTTT CASSLRTTGSEAFF
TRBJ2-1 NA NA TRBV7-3 TGTGCCAGCAGCTTAAGGGAGGACAATGAGCAGTTCTTC CASSLREDNEQFF
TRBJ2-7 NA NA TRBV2 TGTGCCAGCACAGGGGAAGCGGGGACCTACGAGCAGTACTTC CASTGEAGTYEQYF
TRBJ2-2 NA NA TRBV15 TGTGCCACCAGCATAGTACCAATATCGAACACCGGGGAGCTGTTTTTT CATSIVPISNTGELFF
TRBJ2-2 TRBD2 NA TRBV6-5 TGTGCCAGCAGTTCTTTAGCGGGACAAATGACCGGGGAGCTGTTTTTT CASSSLAGQMTGELFF
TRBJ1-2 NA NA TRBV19 TGTGCCAGTAGTCCCTTCCCTCCCAAGGGGCTAAACGGTTATGGCTACACCTTC CASSPFPPKGLNGYGYTF
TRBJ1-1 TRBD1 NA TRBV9 TGTGCCAGCAGCACAGGGACAGGGGCTGAAGCTTTCTTT CASSTGTGAEAFF
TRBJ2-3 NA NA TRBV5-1 TGCGCCAGCAGCTTAGGGGCCGCCGTCGATGCAGATACGCAGTATTTT CASSLGAAVDADTQYF
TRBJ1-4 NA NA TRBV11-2 TGTGCCAGCAGCTTAGGGAACAGGCCCAACGAAAAACTGTTTTTT CASSLGNRPNEKLFF